This TCR beta chain was captured by sequencing in a study of T cell responses to AZD1222 COVID-19 vaccine. About this clone itself: Antigen unknown.

Second-dose intervals near 4 or 12 weeks were combined. Study outcomes and limitations: Vaccine-associated CD4 TCRs ranged over spike, dominating at 160-218 and 743-854. It should be noted that donors were predominantly white British and more often female, and clonal diversity was possibly underestimated.

Trimming left V 6 bases short and J 4 bases short, with 9 bases between. CDR3 length equals 12 residues. The germline V gene has CDR1 LNHDA and CDR2 SQIVND (reference sequence). Only in-frame clones appear in the TCRdb table, and some are missing; sequencing was by immunoSEQ multiplex PCR. The repertoire holds about 60,000 clones, with about 80% as singletons. The chain recombines TRBV19 with TRBJ1-1, with D maybe TRBD1 (6 bases). The specimen was peripheral blood, collected 28 days after the second AZD1222 dose. The source is an adult who received the AZD1222 COVID-19 vaccine. The CDR3 DNA reads as TGTGCCAGTAGACAGGGTTTCACTGAAGCTTTCTTT. It yields the protein CASRQGFTEAFF.